This entry is about one T cell receptor beta chain. Since a far larger clone is one base different, this is likely a read error. This CDR3 is 18 amino acids long. This record belongs to a study of regulatory T cells in long-lasting Graves disease. As for time point: newly diagnosed GD, antithyroid drugs for less than 3 months. With RNA extracted from PBMCs as input, the TCR library was made. Construction of TCR beta libraries relied on iRepertoire HTBI primers and on Arm-PCR targeting CDR3 regions. TCRdb re-called the multiplex PCR reads with MiXCR, one entry per CDR3 protein. The table shows under 500,000 distinct CDR3 sequences, with about 17% occurring only once. Separately, the same data were catalogued under a study of T cells in Graves' hyperthyroidism and ophthalmopathy.

The sequence was collected from a woman in her 30s with Graves disease. The chain joins TRBV12-3 or TRBV12-4 to TRBJ2-3; D call uncertain. Matching the DNA end better, TRBJ2-1 makes the J call doubtful. The source material was peripheral blood mononuclear cells (PBMCs), sampled at new diagnosis, from a patient treated with antithyroid drugs. The DNA of the CDR3 is TGTGCCAGCAGTCCCCAGTCTGTCCGGTTACCACGACCCTACGAGCAGTTCTTC. Encoded protein: CASSPQSVRLPRPYEQFF.